In its sample, the clone carrying this T cell receptor beta chain was seen many times. The antigen is undetermined. Hyperthyroidism patients were newly diagnosed, had disease duration under 2 months, and were aged 18 to 65 years. The data originate from a study of T cells in Graves' hyperthyroidism and ophthalmopathy. General study points: Ophthalmopathy stood apart from stable hyperthyroidism in a 13 V-J model.

Amplification of TCR beta CDR3 regions used RNA as the template. First-round RT-PCR targeting the TCR CDR3 was performed with the HTBI primer set. Each CDR3 protein gets one entry after TCRdb re-called the multiplex PCR reads with MiXCR. Of 250,000 to 300,000 distinct CDR3 sequences listed, 14% to 15% are singletons. From germline, CDR1 is GTSNPN and CDR2 SVGIG (reference sequence). This CDR3 is built from 13 residues. V was clipped by 0 bases and J by 8 bases; unmatched bases: 4. V gene TRBV30 combines with J gene TRBJ2-1; TRBD2 matches 7 bases. The sample consisted of blood. This TCR derives from a woman between 40 and 55 years old with Graves' hyperthyroidism that later progressed to Graves' ophthalmopathy. CDR3 coding DNA: TGTGCCTGGAGTGTAACTAGCGCTTATGAGCAGTTCTTC. This sequence encodes CAWSVTSAYEQFF.